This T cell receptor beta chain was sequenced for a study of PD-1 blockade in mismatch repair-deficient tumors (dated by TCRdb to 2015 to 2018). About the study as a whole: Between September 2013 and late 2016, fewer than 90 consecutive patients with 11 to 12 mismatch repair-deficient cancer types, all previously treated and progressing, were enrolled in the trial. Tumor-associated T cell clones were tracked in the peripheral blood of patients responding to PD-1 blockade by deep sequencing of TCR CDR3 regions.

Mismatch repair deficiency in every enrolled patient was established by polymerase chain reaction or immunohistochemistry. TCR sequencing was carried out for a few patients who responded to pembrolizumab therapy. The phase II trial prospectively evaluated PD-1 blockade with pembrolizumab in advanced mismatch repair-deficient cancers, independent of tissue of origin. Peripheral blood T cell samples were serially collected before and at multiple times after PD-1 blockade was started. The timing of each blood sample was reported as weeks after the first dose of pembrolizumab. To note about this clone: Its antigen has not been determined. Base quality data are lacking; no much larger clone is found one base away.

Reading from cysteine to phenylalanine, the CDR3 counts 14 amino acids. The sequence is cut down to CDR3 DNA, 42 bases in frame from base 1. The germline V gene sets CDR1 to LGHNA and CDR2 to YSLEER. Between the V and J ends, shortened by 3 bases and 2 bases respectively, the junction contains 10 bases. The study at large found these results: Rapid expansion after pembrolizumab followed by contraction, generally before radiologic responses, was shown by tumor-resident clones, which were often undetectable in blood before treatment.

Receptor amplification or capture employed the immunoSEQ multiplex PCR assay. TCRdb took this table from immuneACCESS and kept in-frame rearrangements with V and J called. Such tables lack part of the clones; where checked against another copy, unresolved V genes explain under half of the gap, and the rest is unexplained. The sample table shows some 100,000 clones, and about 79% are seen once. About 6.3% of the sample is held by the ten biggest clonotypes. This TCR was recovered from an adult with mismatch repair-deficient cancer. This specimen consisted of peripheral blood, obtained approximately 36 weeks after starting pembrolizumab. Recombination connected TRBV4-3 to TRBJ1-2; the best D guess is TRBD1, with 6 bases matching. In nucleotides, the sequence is TGCGCCAGCAGCCACCTTACAGGGAACTATGGCTACACCTTC. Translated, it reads CASSHLTGNYGYTF.